This T cell receptor beta chain was sequenced in a study of T-cell memory formation after mild COVID-19. Study results and caveats: Second-wave clones peaking on day 37 lacked confirmed SARS-CoV-2 specificity. Clones that contracted from day 15 to 85 had balanced CD4/CD8; later expanders were CD4+ biased.

This clonotype was recorded at least ten times. Its target is not known. From the 5' RACE reads, TCRdb called clonotypes with MiXCR, one entry per CDR3 protein. Of about 350,000 distinct CDR3 sequences listed, about an eighth are singletons. Per the germline V gene, CDR1 is SGHNT and CDR2 is YYREEE (reference sequence). V was pared by 4 bases and J by 6 bases, with 7 bases of the junction left unmatched. The CDR3 consists of 14 residues. This clonotype was sampled from a man aged 18 to 29 who had mild COVID-19 (a few samples of this study predate the infection). Cell type and time point are not known. The chain joins TRBV5-4 to TRBJ1-5, with TRBD1 matching over 7 bases. Sequencing was done on a sample of PBMCs or a T cell subset sorted from them (not recorded which). The CDR3 DNA follows: TGTGCCAGCAGCCAAGGGGGCGCGGGTCAGCCCCAGCATTTT. Protein: CASSQGGAGQPQHF.